This is a list of T cell receptor beta chains from one sample in a study of glioma-infiltrating T cells. TCRdb fed the multiplex PCR reads into MiXCR, producing one record per CDR3 protein. The sample contains about 380,000 distinct CDR3 sequences, around 45% of which appear only once. Input material: glioma tissue, nonneoplastic brain tissue, or PBMCs (not recorded which). The receptors come from a human donor with low-grade glioma or glioblastoma, undergoing nonglioma brain surgery, or in good health (not recorded which). Both conserved end residues are part of each CDR3. A D gene is named only where the DNA matches it firmly. Clone size is given for some rows only: seen once, a few or many times, or a class if the clone is expanded.

>TRBJ2-3|-|-|TRBV6-1
TGTGCCAGCAGTGAAATTCTAAGGACGGTGGGAAGTCTTCCCACAGATACGCAGTATTTT
CASSEILRTVGSLPTDTQYF
>TRBJ1-3|-|few|TRBV28
TGTGCCAGTTCGAAGGGCACCCTGCTGGGAAACACCATATATTTT
CASSKGTLLGNTIYF
>TRBJ2-3|TRBD2|few|TRBV7-2
TGTGCCAGCAGCCGTGGACTAGGTTCAGATACGCAGTATTTT
CASSRGLGSDTQYF
>TRBJ1-2|TRBD1|many|TRBV7-9
TGTGCCAGCAGCTTAGTGCAGGGGGAAGGCTACACCTTC
CASSLVQGEGYTF
>TRBJ2-2|-|-|TRBV20-1
TGCAGTGCTATCCAAGGGGCCGCCGGGGAGCTGTTTTTT
CSAIQGAAGELFF
>TRBJ1-2|TRBD1|-|TRBV15
TGTGCCACCAGCAGAGATCTTGGCAGGGGGCAAGCCGGCTTCACCTTC
CATSRDLGRGQAGFTF
>TRBJ1-5|-|few|TRBV7-9
TGTGCCAGCAGCTTAGCGGATCAGCCCCAGCATTTT
CASSLADQPQHF
>TRBJ2-6|-|-|TRBV28
TGTGCCAGCAGTTTACGGGGTGGGGCCAACGTCCTGACTTTC
CASSLRGGANVLTF
>TRBJ1-2|TRBD1|-|TRBV12-3/TRBV12-4
TGTGCCAGCAAGACCGGGACAGGCTCCTATGGCTACACCTTC
CASKTGTGSYGYTF
>TRBJ2-7|-|-|TRBV4-1
TGCGCCAGCAGCCGCGCCCCGCTCCCCACCTACGAGCAGTACTTC
CASSRAPLPTYEQYF
>TRBJ1-4|-|few|TRBV18
TGTGCCAGCTCACCACCGACAGCAACTAATGAAAAACTGTTTTTT
CASSPPTATNEKLFF
>TRBJ2-1|-|many|TRBV15
TGTGCCACCAGCAGAGATCTGACTAGCTCCTACAATGAGCAGTTCTTC
CATSRDLTSSYNEQFF
>TRBJ2-7|TRBD1|-|TRBV28
TGTGCCAGCAGTTACCGGGACAGGGGGTTCGGCGAGCAGTACTTC
CASSYRDRGFGEQYF
>TRBJ2-7|TRBD2|-|TRBV6-5
TGTGCCAGCAGTTACGGACTAGGGCTTCGCAATGAGCAGTACTTC
CASSYGLGLRNEQYF
>TRBJ2-1|-|-|TRBV7-3
TGTGCCAGCAGCTTTGGAGAGGGGGAGACCCAGTACTTT
CASSFGEGETQYF
>TRBJ2-7|TRBD1|-|TRBV27
TGTGCCAGCAGAGTGGGGACAGATGTCTACGAGCAGTACTTC
CASRVGTDVYEQYF
>TRBJ1-6|-|-|TRBV7-9
TGTGCCAGCAGCCCGCCGACGGGAAGGCATTCACCCCTCCACTTT
CASSPPTGRHSPLHF
>TRBJ1-2|-|-|TRBV18
TGTGCCAGCTCACCAGAGGGGGTCGGCGGCCACACCTTC
CASSPEGVGGHTF
>TRBJ1-1|TRBD1|many|TRBV7-8
TGTGCCAGCAGCTTAGGGGGGGGGACAGGGAGAATGAACACTGAAGCTTTCTTT
CASSLGGGTGRMNTEAFF
>TRBJ2-7|-|-|TRBV5-1
TGCGCCAGCAGTAGAGTTCCAGGGAACGAGCAGTACTTC
CASSRVPGNEQYF
>TRBJ1-5|-|-|TRBV27
TGTGCCAGGAGTCCCTCCCTCGGGGAGTGGGGTCAGCCCCAGCATTTT
CARSPSLGEWGQPQHF
>TRBJ2-4|TRBD2|-|TRBV27
TGTGCCAGCAGTGCGTTAGGGGCTAGCGGGAGAACGCACCAAGCCAAAAACATTCAGTACTTC
CASSALGASGRTHQAKNIQYF
>TRBJ1-5|-|-|TRBV6-1
TGTGCCAGCAGAAGACAGCGGTATAGCAATCAGCCCCAGCATTTT
CASRRQRYSNQPQHF